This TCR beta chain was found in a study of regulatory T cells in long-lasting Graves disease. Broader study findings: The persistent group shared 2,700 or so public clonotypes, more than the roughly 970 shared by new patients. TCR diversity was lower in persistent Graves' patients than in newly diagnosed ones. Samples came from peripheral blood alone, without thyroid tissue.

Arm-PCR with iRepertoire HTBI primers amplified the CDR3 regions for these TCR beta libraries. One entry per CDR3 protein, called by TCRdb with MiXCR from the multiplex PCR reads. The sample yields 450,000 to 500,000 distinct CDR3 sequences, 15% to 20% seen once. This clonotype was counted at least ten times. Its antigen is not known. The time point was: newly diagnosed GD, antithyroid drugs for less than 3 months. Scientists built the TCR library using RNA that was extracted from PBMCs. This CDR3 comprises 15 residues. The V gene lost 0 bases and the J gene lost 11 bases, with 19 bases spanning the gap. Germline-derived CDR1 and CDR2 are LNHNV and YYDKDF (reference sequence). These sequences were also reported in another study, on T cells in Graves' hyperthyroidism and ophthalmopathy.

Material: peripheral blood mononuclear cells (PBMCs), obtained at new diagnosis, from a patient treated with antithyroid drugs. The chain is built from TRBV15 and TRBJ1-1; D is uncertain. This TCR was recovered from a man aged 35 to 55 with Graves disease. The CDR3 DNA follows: TGTGCCACCAGCAGAGATTTGGTGGGCGAGGTATCGGCTTTCTTT. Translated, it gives CATSRDLVGEVSAFF.